This TCR beta chain was captured by sequencing in a study of T cell repertoires in cytomegalovirus infection. TCRdb analysed the reads with MiXCR anew, one entry per CDR3 protein. The repertoire holds 170,000 or so distinct CDR3 sequences, approximately 14% seen once, with over 20% in the top ten. With respect to this clonotype: Its antigen is still unknown.

Notes on the study in general: Individuals carrying CMV plus the relevant HLA were identified by cumulative frequency of public TCR beta families.

Sequencing was carried out using PBMCs. This receptor was taken from a human donor in good health (CMV status not recorded). Some clones in this sample may be carry-over from other donors' samples.

The DNA for the CDR3 is TGTGCCAGCGGGTTACTGTGGGGTTCGTTGGACGAGCAGTACTTC. Protein sequence: CASGLLWGSLDEQYF. The chain is built from TRBV6-2 or TRBV6-3 and TRBJ2-7; D not certain. The CDR3 is 15 amino acids. The V and J ends lost 8 bases and 5 bases respectively, with 22 bases between them. CDR1 is MNHEY, CDR2 SVGEGT, per germline.